Sequencing of this T cell receptor beta chain was carried out in a study of T cells after yellow fever vaccination. Study details: Low-cell-number fractions underwent preparation using SMART-Seq v4 Ultra Low Input. The study's findings and limits: Bulk-population clonotypes that are abundant could appear as contaminants in FACS-sorted repertoires. Most primary-vaccination clones recurred post-booster (just under 98% CD4, roughly 91% CD8).

TCRdb ran MiXCR on the 5' RACE reads and lists one entry per CDR3 protein. This table has some 300,000 distinct CDR3 sequences, around 10% appearing once. Germline CDR1 is MNHNY and CDR2 is SVGAGI (reference sequence). V lost 4 bases and J 0 bases, leaving 13 bases between the germline ends. CDR3 length: 15 residues. Concerning this clonotype itself: The antigen is unknown.

The sequences come from CD4+ T cells sorted from PBMCs, collected 45 days after the yellow fever booster vaccination. The rearrangement uses TRBV6-6 and TRBJ2-7, with D possibly being TRBD1 or TRBD2 (5 bases each). The receptor comes from a man between 18 and 35 years old who received the YFV17D yellow fever vaccine. CDR3 bases: TGTGCCAGCAGTTCCCGGGGCACAGGCTCCTACGAGCAGTACTTC. Amino acid sequence: CASSSRGTGSYEQYF.